This entry lists 24 T cell receptor beta chains sequenced from one sample in a study of T cell responses to AZD1222 COVID-19 vaccine. Libraries were prepared by immunoSEQ multiplex PCR; TCRdb keeps only in-frame clonotypes and omits some of them. The sample lists roughly 140,000 clones, approximately 89% occurring once. The sample in question was peripheral blood, obtained on day 0 of AZD1222 vaccination. The receptor source for this set is an adult in good health.

V usage is TRBV3-1 (or the pseudogene TRBV3-2) and J usage is TRBJ1-4, with D possibly TRBD1 on 6 matching bases. Trimming took 1 base from V and 8 from J, leaving 8 bases between them. CDR1 is LGHDT and CDR2 is YNNKEL in the germline V gene (reference sequence). CDR3 length equals 13 residues. CDR3 sequence: CASSQVQGEKLFF. The CDR3 DNA sequence: TGTGCCAGCAGCCAAGTTCAGGGGGAAAAACTGTTTTTT.

The chain is built from TRBV24-1 and TRBJ2-3; the D is unclear. The CDR3 length is 16 residues. CDR1 KGHDR and CDR2 SFDVKD come from the germline V gene. Trimming left V 3 bases short and J 1 base short, with 13 bases between. The CDR3 reads CATSDRTGDRTDTQYF. The CDR3 nucleotides read TGTGCCACCAGTGATCGTACCGGAGACCGCACAGATACGCAGTATTTT.

The chain combines TRBV2 with TRBJ2-3; 7 bases are a match to TRBD1. Trimming cost V 10 bases and J 5 bases; bases outside gene matches: 9. Germline CDR1 is SNHLY and CDR2 is FYNNEI. The CDR3 totals 13 residues. CDR3 DNA sequence: TGTGCCACAGCGACAGGGATGGGAGATACGCAGTATTTT. Its translation: CATATGMGDTQYF.

The V call is TRBV13, the J call TRBJ2-5; 15 bases fit TRBD2. The germline V gene encodes CDR1 PRHDT and CDR2 FYEKMQ (reference sequence). V lost 4 bases and J lost 5; bases outside the gene matches: 8. This CDR3 comprises 17 residues. CDR3 sequence: CASSSGTSGRSGETQYF. CDR3 sequence (DNA): TGTGCCAGCAGCTCGGGGACTAGCGGGAGGTCTGGGGAGACCCAGTACTTC.

The gene calls are TRBV19 and TRBJ2-1, with a possible D match to TRBD1 (6 bases). Germline V gene data show CDR1 as LNHDA and CDR2 as SQIVND (reference sequence). V lost 5 bases and J lost 10, with 15 bases in between. This CDR3 has 13 residues. CDR3 sequence: CASSPPGTPEQFF. CDR3 nucleotide sequence: TGTGCCAGTAGTCCCCCCGGGACACCCGAGCAGTTCTTC.

J is TRBJ2-7 and V is TRBV30; 8 nucleotides line up with TRBD1. The CDR3 contains 14 residues. Germline V gene sequence: CDR1 GTSNPN, CDR2 SVGIG (reference sequence). J lost 2 bases, V lost 0 bases, and 3 bases had no gene match. The CDR3 bases are TGTGCCTGGAGTGTCGGGACAGGCCCCTACGAGCAGTACTTC. It translates to CAWSVGTGPYEQYF.

This clone was picked up a small number of times. The J gene is TRBJ1-1, the V gene TRBV19; D not certain. The CDR3 spans 16 residues. With 5 bases removed from V and 2 bases from J, the gap between germline ends came to 18 bases. Germline values: CDR1 LNHDA, CDR2 SQIVND (reference sequence). CDR3 DNA: TGTGCCAGTAGTCGGGCAGCTAGCCCGAAAAACACTGAAGCTTTCTTT. It is translated as CASSRAASPKNTEAFF.

The rearrangement uses TRBV7-8 and TRBJ1-4; D is unresolved. Per germline, CDR1 SGHVS and CDR2 FQNEAQ. Trimming pared 5 bases from V and 7 bases from J, leaving 14 bases between. CDR3 length equals 14 residues. In DNA form, the CDR3 reads TGTGCCAGCAGCCCGGAGTTCACCCCTGAAAAACTGTTTTTT. This encodes CASSPEFTPEKLFF.

The chain combines TRBV6-2 or TRBV6-3 with TRBJ2-6; possibly TRBD1 for D (6 bases). The CDR3 loop spans 18 amino acids. Germline CDR1 and CDR2: MNHEY and SVGEGT. V was shortened by 5 bases and J by 4 bases, with 21 bases between the two germline ends. The CDR3: CASSLPEDRGSGANVLTF. The CDR3, as DNA: TGTGCCAGCAGTCTACCCGAGGACAGAGGATCCGGGGCCAACGTCCTGACTTTC.

The rearrangement uses TRBV5-6 and TRBJ2-5; D unclear. The CDR3 is made up of 14 amino acids. V lost 2 bases and J 5 bases, leaving 13 bases between the germline ends. Germline V gene data show CDR1 as SGHDT and CDR2 as YYEEEE. The CDR3 region is CASSLAGDGETQYF. The DNA for the CDR3 is TGTGCCAGCAGCTTAGCCGGAGACGGCGAGACCCAGTACTTC.

V is TRBV19 and J is TRBJ1-2; TRBD1 agrees at 7 bases. Per the germline V gene, CDR1 is LNHDA and CDR2 is SQIVND (reference sequence). Unmatched junction bases numbered 7, after V lost 5 bases and J lost 4 bases. The CDR3 totals 14 residues. DNA of the CDR3: TGTGCCAGTAGTGTCGACAGGGCCAGCTATGGCTACACCTTC. This translates into CASSVDRASYGYTF.

J is TRBJ2-6 and V is TRBV27, with 9 bases fitting TRBD2. Germline values: CDR1 MNHEY, CDR2 SMNVEV (reference sequence). V dropped 2 bases and J dropped 0; count of bases not matched to a gene: 5. CDR3 length: 18 residues. CDR3 sequence (DNA): TGTGCCAGCAGTTTAGGACTAGCGAAAAACTCTGGGGCCAACGTCCTGACTTTC. As protein: CASSLGLAKNSGANVLTF.

The chain joins TRBV7-4 to TRBJ1-3; no reliable D call. V was pared by 4 bases and J by 0 bases, with 10 bases between. There are 15 residues in the CDR3. CDR1 is SGHVT and CDR2 is SQSDAQ in the germline V gene. The CDR3 region is CASSSPVPSGNTIYF. In nucleotides, the CDR3 is TGTGCCAGCAGCTCCCCCGTGCCCTCTGGAAACACCATATATTTT. Together with reference TRBV7-4 and TRBJ1-3, the CDR3 gives the full variable domain: GAGVSQSPRYKVAKRGRDVALRCDSISGHVTLYWYRQTLGQGSEVLTYSQSDAQRDKSGRPSGRFSAERPERSVSTLKIQRTEQGDSAVYLCASSSPVPSGNTIYFGEGSWLTVV.

This clone was recorded only once. J is TRBJ2-1 and V is TRBV10-3; 16 bases match TRBD2. V lost 4 bases and J lost 12; bases outside the gene matches: 15. Germline-derived CDR1 and CDR2 are ENHRY and SYGVKD. The CDR3 loop spans 18 amino acids. The CDR3, as DNA: TGTGCCATCAGTGCTTCTAAGGGACTAGCGGGAGGGTTAGGTGGGCAGTTCTTC. Protein product: CAISASKGLAGGLGGQFF.

In nucleotides, the CDR3 is TGTGCCAGCGTAAACAGGGGGGGAGAGGGCACTGAAGCTTTCTTT. Protein sequence: CASVNRGGEGTEAFF. The chain uses TRBV6-5 and TRBJ1-1, with 8 nucleotides matching TRBD1. The CDR3 sequence is 15 residues long. CDR1 and CDR2 (germline): MNHEY, SVGAGI. V was pared by 8 bases and J by 4 bases, with 12 bases of the junction left unmatched.

The chain recombines TRBV11-2 with TRBJ2-1; no reliable D call. The V end lost 4 bases, the J end lost 7 bases, and 14 bases lay between the germline ends. Germline-derived CDR1 and CDR2 are SGHAT and FQNNGV. This CDR3 has 14 amino acids. CDR3 amino acids: CASSSLTGKNEQFF. DNA for the CDR3: TGTGCCAGCAGCTCTTTGACTGGTAAGAATGAGCAGTTCTTC. The full variable domain, its missing parts supplied by reference TRBV11-2 and TRBJ2-1, is EAGVAQSPRYKIIEKRQSVAFWCNPISGHATLYWYQQILGQGPKLLIQFQNNGVVDDSQLPKDRFSAERLKGVDSTLKIQPAKLEDSAVYLCASSSLTGKNEQFFGPGTRLTVL.

The V call is TRBV19, the J call TRBJ2-2; D unresolved. Germline V lookup: CDR1 LNHDA, CDR2 SQIVND (reference sequence). The CDR3 runs to 15 residues. With 9 bases removed from V and 6 bases from J, the gap between germline ends came to 20 bases. The CDR3 loop reads CASHKPSRGPGELFF. As DNA, the CDR3 is TGTGCCAGCCATAAGCCTAGTCGAGGTCCCGGGGAGCTGTTTTTT.

V gene TRBV4-1 combines with J gene TRBJ2-5, with D possibly being TRBD1 (6 bases). There are 15 residues in the CDR3. V lost 3 bases and J lost 5, with 16 bases in between. CDR1 is MGHRA, CDR2 YSYEKL, per germline. The CDR3 region has the DNA TGCGCCAGCAGCCAGGATCAGGGGTTGGTGGAGACCCAGTACTTC. Residues: CASSQDQGLVETQYF.

This chain connects TRBV4-1 to TRBJ1-2; TRBD1 agrees at 8 bases. Losses at the gene ends were 4 bases for V and 2 bases for J; bases not matched to a gene: 9. CDR1 is MGHRA and CDR2 is YSYEKL in the germline V gene. There are 16 residues in the CDR3. The CDR3 sequence: CASSRSDRDRNYGYTF. The CDR3 nucleotides are TGCGCCAGCAGCCGATCGGACAGGGACAGAAACTATGGCTACACCTTC.

This chain joins TRBV28 and TRBJ1-2, with a tentative D call TRBD1 (5 bases). V shed 1 base and J shed 4 bases, with 13 bases lying between them. There are 15 residues in the CDR3. CDR1 is MDHEN, CDR2 SYDVKM, per germline. The CDR3 nucleotides are TGTGCCAGCAGTTTATATATCGACAGACCCTATGGCTACACCTTC. The encoded protein is CASSLYIDRPYGYTF.

The chain joins TRBV27 to TRBJ2-6; 10 nucleotides align to TRBD1. This CDR3 has 18 residues. J gave up 3 bases and V 5 bases, and 10 bases lay outside the gene matches. Germline values: CDR1 MNHEY, CDR2 SMNVEV (reference sequence). As DNA, the CDR3 is TGTGCCAGCAGTCCTTATGGAGACAGGGGGCTTGGGGCCAACGTCCTGACTTTC. Protein product: CASSPYGDRGLGANVLTF.

This chain uses TRBV28 with TRBJ1-1; TRBD1 matches at 7 bases. CDR3 size: 12 residues. The germline V gene encodes CDR1 MDHEN and CDR2 SYDVKM. The J segment lost 8 bases and the V segment lost 6 bases, leaving 6 bases of the junction unmatched. Written as DNA, the CDR3 is TGTGCCAGCAGGATTCCGGGACAGGAAGCTTTCTTT. It encodes CASRIPGQEAFF.

The chain links TRBV30 to TRBJ2-3, with 15 bases fitting TRBD2. The CDR3 sequence is 19 residues long. V shed 8 bases, J shed 2 bases, and the junction held 17 bases outside the gene matches. The germline gives CDR1 GTSNPN, CDR2 SVGIG (reference sequence). CDR3 sequence (DNA): TGTGCCAACGCTGAAAGCGGGACTAGCGGGAGGCTCTCCACAGATACGCAGTATTTT. It translates to CANAESGTSGRLSTDTQYF.

The chain links TRBV25-1 to TRBJ1-4; D is ambiguous. The V end was cut by 1 base, the J end by 6 bases, with 9 bases between. This CDR3 contains 14 residues. CDR1 is MGHDK, CDR2 SYGVNS, per germline. CDR3 sequence (DNA): TGTGCCAGCAGTGAATCGGGATTTGATGAAAAACTGTTTTTT. This gives the protein CASSESGFDEKLFF.